Each of the 30 T cell receptor beta chains below was sequenced from the same sample in a study of T cell responses to AZD1222 COVID-19 vaccine. TCRdb's table, derived via immunoSEQ multiplex PCR, lists solely in-frame clones and lacks some. The sample carries approximately 190,000 clones, approximately 91% recorded once. The input for sequencing was peripheral blood, taken on day 0 of AZD1222 vaccination. All receptors come from an adult in good health.

This clone was counted once. J is TRBJ2-7 and V is TRBV29-1, with 9 bases lining up with TRBD1. Germline trimming cut 4 bases from V and 1 base from J; bases unmatched to any gene: 8. Germline lookup yields CDR1 SQVTM and CDR2 ANQGSEA. This CDR3 region has 15 residues. The CDR3 loop is CSVVPGTGNSYEQYF. CDR3 in DNA: TGCAGCGTTGTACCCGGGACAGGGAATTCCTACGAGCAGTACTTC.

The V and J genes are TRBV5-1 and TRBJ1-6; 7 bases agree with TRBD1. Germline V gene sequence: CDR1 SGHRS, CDR2 YFSETQ. Germline trimming cut 4 bases from V and 3 bases from J; bases unmatched to any gene: 1. The CDR3 runs 14 residues. CDR3 nucleotide sequence: TGCGCCAGCAGCCGGGACAGCTATAATTCACCCCTCCACTTT. Residues: CASSRDSYNSPLHF.

This chain links TRBV7-9 with TRBJ1-3; no definite D call. The V gene's germline CDR1 is SEHNR and CDR2 FQNEAQ (reference sequence). The ends were cut back, 2 bases at V and 3 bases at J, with 14 bases in the middle. CDR3 length equals 16 residues. The CDR3 DNA follows: TGTGCCAGCAGCTTATTCTTTCTGGCAAGTGGAAACACCATATATTTT. Translating it yields CASSLFFLASGNTIYF.

CDR3 region: CASSDGYGYTF. In nucleotides, the CDR3 is TGTGCCAGCAGTGATGGATATGGCTACACCTTC. The chain combines TRBV25-1 with TRBJ1-2; D unclear. Germline V lookup: CDR1 MGHDK, CDR2 SYGVNS. The CDR3 is 11 residues long. Deletions cut 3 bases from V and 5 bases from J, with 4 bases between.

This clone appeared once. The V call is TRBV11-2, the J call TRBJ2-7, with TRBD1 matching 10 bases. CDR1 and CDR2 from the germline V gene are SGHAT and FQNNGV. This CDR3 is built from 15 residues. V lost 5 bases and J lost 4; bases outside the gene matches: 8. CDR3 protein: CASSHPGQGPYEQYF. The CDR3 DNA reads TGTGCCAGCAGCCATCCGGGACAGGGGCCTTACGAGCAGTACTTC.

This chain connects TRBV4-3 to TRBJ2-1; TRBD1 aligns across 10 bases. This CDR3 is built from 15 residues. The germline gives CDR1 LGHNA, CDR2 YSLEER. J was trimmed by 3 bases and V by 3 bases; bases with no gene match: 2. CDR3 nucleotide sequence: TGCGCCAGCAGCCAGGGACAGGGGAACTACAATGAGCAGTTCTTC. Its translation: CASSQGQGNYNEQFF.

The chain carries TRBV3-1 (or the pseudogene TRBV3-2) and TRBJ2-5, with 12 bases identical to TRBD2. The V and J ends lost 1 base and 2 bases, in that order; junction bases with no gene match: 5. This CDR3 contains 17 residues. Germline V lookup: CDR1 LGHDT, CDR2 YNNKEL (reference sequence). The CDR3 DNA reads as TGTGCCAGCAGCCAAGGGGGGACTAGCGGGCCTCAAGAGACCCAGTACTTC. It codes for CASSQGGTSGPQETQYF.

The J gene is TRBJ1-5, the V gene TRBV11-2; 9 bases agree with TRBD1. CDR3 size: 14 residues. From germline, CDR1 is SGHAT and CDR2 FQNNGV. The V gene end was trimmed by 5 bases and the J gene end by 5 bases; junction bases not matched to a gene: 4. The CDR3 reads CASSEGTGYQPQHF. DNA of the CDR3: TGTGCCAGCAGCGAGGGGACAGGGTATCAGCCCCAGCATTTT.

V usage is TRBV4-1 and J usage is TRBJ1-3, with no clear D. Germline assignment: CDR1 MGHRA and CDR2 YSYEKL. Trimming took 0 bases from V and 4 from J, leaving 10 bases between them. This CDR3 comprises 15 residues. CDR3 loop: CASSQDGAVGNTIYF. The CDR3 DNA is TGCGCCAGCAGCCAAGACGGAGCTGTGGGAAACACCATATATTTT.

The chain is built from TRBV5-6 and TRBJ1-3; D remains unclear. V was shortened by 0 bases and J by 0 bases, with 10 bases between the two germline ends. The germline gives CDR1 SGHDT, CDR2 YYEEEE. There are 16 residues in the CDR3. CDR3 amino acids: CASSLGRFYSGNTIYF. In nucleotides, the CDR3 is TGTGCCAGCAGCTTGGGAAGATTTTACTCTGGAAACACCATATATTTT.

The chain combines TRBV2 with TRBJ2-3; TRBD1 aligns across 10 bases. V gave up 7 bases and J gave up 4 bases; unmatched junction bases: 8. The CDR3 is 15 amino acids. Germline CDR1 SNHLY, CDR2 FYNNEI. The CDR3 DNA reads as TGTGCCAGCAAGGGGGACAGGGGAATTTCAGATACGCAGTATTTT. Translated, it gives CASKGDRGISDTQYF. Looking up the rest from reference TRBV2 and TRBJ2-3 gives the full variable domain: EPEVTQTPSHQVTQMGQEVILRCVPISNHLYFYWYRQILGQKVEFLVSFYNNEISEKSEIFDDQFSVERPDGSNFTLKIRSTKLEDSAMYFCASKGDRGISDTQYFGPGTRLTVL.

This clone has a single count. This chain uses TRBV19 with TRBJ1-3, with D tentatively TRBD1 (6 bases). The CDR3 is made up of 15 amino acids. V dropped 5 bases and J dropped 0 bases, with 11 bases sitting between them. The germline CDR1 and CDR2 sequences are LNHDA and SQIVND (reference sequence). Written as DNA, the CDR3 is TGTGCCAGTAGTGCTCGGGACACCTCTGGAAACACCATATATTTT. Encoded protein: CASSARDTSGNTIYF. The entire variable domain, with the rest obtained from reference TRBV19 and TRBJ1-3, is as follows: DGGITQSPKYLFRKEGQNVTLSCEQNLNHDAMYWYRQDPGQGLRLIYYSQIVNDFQKGDIAEGYSVSREKKESFPLTVTSAQKNPTAFYLCASSARDTSGNTIYFGEGSWLTVV.

The genes are TRBV5-4 and TRBJ2-7, with no clear D. CDR1 is SGHNT and CDR2 is YYREEE in the germline V gene (reference sequence). V lost 0 bases and J lost 4, with 5 bases in between. CDR3 length equals 12 residues. The CDR3 protein is CASSLERYEQYF. The CDR3 bases are TGTGCCAGCAGCTTGGAAAGATACGAGCAGTACTTC.

This clone was seen once. The V and J genes are TRBV7-3 and TRBJ2-1, with no clear D. Germline CDR1 is SGHTA and CDR2 is FQGTGA. The CDR3 is 12 residues long. The germline V and J ends were trimmed by 1 base and 9 bases, with 7 bases remaining between them. DNA for the CDR3: TGTGCCAGCAGCTTAAACGGGCTTGAGCAGTTCTTC. This sequence encodes CASSLNGLEQFF.

The rearrangement joins TRBV7-9 to TRBJ2-1; weak D call: TRBD2 (6 bases). From germline, CDR1 is SEHNR and CDR2 FQNEAQ (reference sequence). V lost 5 bases and J 12 bases, leaving 23 bases between the germline ends. The CDR3 is 15 amino acids. The CDR3 DNA reads as TGTGCCAGCAGCCGGAGTGGCGGGGCCCTAAGGGGGCAGTTCTTC. Protein sequence: CASSRSGGALRGQFF.

This chain connects TRBV18 to TRBJ2-3; 13 bases agree with TRBD2. In germline, CDR1 is KGHSH, CDR2 LQKENI. V lost 4 bases and J lost 0; bases outside the gene matches: 1. This CDR3 contains 16 residues. The CDR3 bases are TGTGCCAGCTCACAACTAGCGGGAGGGAGCACAGATACGCAGTATTTT. This sequence encodes CASSQLAGGSTDTQYF.

The chain has TRBV2 and TRBJ2-7; 10 nucleotides agree with TRBD1. Per germline, CDR1 SNHLY and CDR2 FYNNEI. V dropped 6 bases and J dropped 2; count of bases not matched to a gene: 4. This CDR3 spans 14 amino acids. This chain's CDR3 is CASRGTGVTYEQYF. The CDR3 DNA follows: TGTGCCAGCAGGGGGACAGGGGTAACCTACGAGCAGTACTTC.

This sequence joins TRBV7-9 and TRBJ2-7; D not resolved. The CDR3 sequence is 14 residues long. V lost 5 bases, J lost 0 bases, and 11 bases lay in between. In germline, CDR1 is SEHNR, CDR2 FQNEAQ (reference sequence). The CDR3 DNA reads TGTGCCAGCAGCCTCCCAGGAACCTCCTACGAGCAGTACTTC. Its protein product is CASSLPGTSYEQYF.

CDR3 loop: CASGLVLSSYEQYF. For the CDR3, the DNA is TGTGCTAGTGGTTTGGTACTGAGCTCCTACGAGCAGTACTTC. V and J are TRBV12-5 and TRBJ2-7; D not resolved. CDR1 is LGHNT and CDR2 is FRNRAP in the germline V gene. V was cut by 0 bases and J by 0 bases, with 6 bases left in between. The CDR3 covers 14 residues.

This sequence joins TRBV11-3 and TRBJ2-7, with TRBD2 matching over 10 bases. The germline CDR1 and CDR2 sequences are SGHNT and YENEEA. V gave up 5 bases and J gave up 6 bases; unmatched junction bases: 7. The CDR3 spans 14 residues. CDR3 in DNA: TGTGCCAGCAGCCGGACTAGCGGCCCCTCCGAGCAGTACTTC. It codes for CASSRTSGPSEQYF.

The chain has TRBV5-1 and TRBJ2-7, with 10 nucleotides matching TRBD1. This CDR3 is built from 14 residues. CDR1 and CDR2 from the germline V gene are SGHRS and YFSETQ. The ends lost 4 bases at V and 5 bases at J; junction bases unmatched: 6. CDR3 sequence reads: CASSPRTGGNEQYF. The CDR3, as DNA: TGCGCCAGCAGCCCGAGGACAGGGGGAAACGAGCAGTACTTC.

This sequence joins TRBV7-2 and TRBJ2-7, with TRBD2 matching 8 bases. The CDR3 is made up of 14 amino acids. Germline values: CDR1 SGHTA, CDR2 FQGNSA. Trimming took 5 bases from V and 3 from J; bases not matched to a gene: 6. The CDR3: CASSQLAESYEQYF. CDR3 DNA: TGTGCCAGCAGCCAACTAGCGGAAAGCTACGAGCAGTACTTC.

This chain uses TRBV7-3 with TRBJ1-1; 10 bases fit TRBD1. Germline V CDR1 and CDR2: SGHTA, FQGTGA. Trimming at V came to 4 bases and at J to 5 bases, leaving 4 bases not matched to a gene. There are 14 residues in the CDR3. This chain's CDR3 is CASSWTGGETEAFF. The DNA of the CDR3 is TGTGCCAGCAGCTGGACAGGGGGGGAGACTGAAGCTTTCTTT.

The V gene is TRBV7-4, the J gene TRBJ1-1; TRBD1 is a possible D gene (5 bases). The V gene lost 8 bases and the J gene lost 1 base, with 23 bases spanning the gap. The germline V gene encodes CDR1 SGHVT and CDR2 SQSDAQ. This CDR3 spans 17 amino acids. The CDR3: CASSILGDGAPNTEAFF. The CDR3, as DNA: TGTGCCAGCTCCATATTAGGAGACGGGGCCCCGAACACTGAAGCTTTCTTT.

There are a few counts of this clone. The chain couples TRBV7-9 to TRBJ1-4, with D unresolved. The length of the CDR3 is 14 residues. The V end lost 4 bases, the J end lost 5 bases, and 11 bases lay between the germline ends. Germline lookup yields CDR1 SEHNR and CDR2 FQNEAQ (reference sequence). The CDR3 coding sequence is TGTGCCAGCAGCTCGGCCCTGATGAATGAAAAACTGTTTTTT. It encodes CASSSALMNEKLFF. Full variable domain (missing parts from reference TRBV7-9 and TRBJ1-4): DTGVSQNPRHKITKRGQNVTFRCDPISEHNRLYWYRQTLGQGPEFLTYFQNEAQLEKSRLLSDRFSAERPKGSFSTLEIQRTEQGDSAMYLCASSSALMNEKLFFGSGTQLSVL.

The V call is TRBV6-4, the J call TRBJ2-3; D gene unclear. CDR1 and CDR2 (germline): MRHNA, SNTAGT. V was cut by 8 bases and J by 2 bases, with 11 bases left in between. CDR3 size: 13 residues. The DNA for the CDR3 is TGTGCCAGCGGATTCACGAACACAGATACGCAGTATTTT. Translated, it gives CASGFTNTDTQYF.

The chain joins TRBV28 to TRBJ2-7; 8 bases align to TRBD1. Trimming removed 8 bases from V and 6 bases from J; junction bases left unmatched: 6. This CDR3 spans 12 amino acids. The germline gives CDR1 MDHEN, CDR2 SYDVKM. CDR3 DNA: TGTGCCAGCCGGACAGGGCTTACCGAGCAGTACTTC. As protein: CASRTGLTEQYF.

V gene TRBV5-1 combines with J gene TRBJ1-1; 9 nucleotides align to TRBD1. V shed 4 bases, J shed 2 bases, and the junction held 12 bases outside the gene matches. The CDR3 covers 17 residues. The germline CDR1 and CDR2 sequences are SGHRS and YFSETQ. The DNA for the CDR3 is TGCGCCAGCAGCATTCGACCTCCGGGACAGGGAAACACTGAAGCTTTCTTT. Translated, it gives CASSIRPPGQGNTEAFF.

This clone appeared a single time. This rearrangement joins TRBV7-3 to TRBJ2-1; D not certain. The CDR3 spans 13 residues. V lost 2 bases, J lost 5 bases, and 7 bases lay in between. Germline lookup yields CDR1 SGHTA and CDR2 FQGTGA. CDR3 amino acids: CASSLSRNNEQFF. The CDR3 DNA sequence: TGTGCCAGCAGCTTATCCAGAAACAATGAGCAGTTCTTC.

This chain links TRBV19 with TRBJ2-2; weak D call: TRBD1 (6 bases). Germline V gene data show CDR1 as LNHDA and CDR2 as SQIVND (reference sequence). This CDR3 comprises 15 residues. With 1 base removed from V and 2 bases from J, the gap between germline ends came to 8 bases. Here the CDR3 reads CASSIGTVNTGELFF. The CDR3, as DNA: TGTGCCAGTAGTATAGGGACAGTTAACACCGGGGAGCTGTTTTTT. Variable domain in full (rest from reference TRBV19 and TRBJ2-2): DGGITQSPKYLFRKEGQNVTLSCEQNLNHDAMYWYRQDPGQGLRLIYYSQIVNDFQKGDIAEGYSVSREKKESFPLTVTSAQKNPTAFYLCASSIGTVNTGELFFGEGSRLTVL.